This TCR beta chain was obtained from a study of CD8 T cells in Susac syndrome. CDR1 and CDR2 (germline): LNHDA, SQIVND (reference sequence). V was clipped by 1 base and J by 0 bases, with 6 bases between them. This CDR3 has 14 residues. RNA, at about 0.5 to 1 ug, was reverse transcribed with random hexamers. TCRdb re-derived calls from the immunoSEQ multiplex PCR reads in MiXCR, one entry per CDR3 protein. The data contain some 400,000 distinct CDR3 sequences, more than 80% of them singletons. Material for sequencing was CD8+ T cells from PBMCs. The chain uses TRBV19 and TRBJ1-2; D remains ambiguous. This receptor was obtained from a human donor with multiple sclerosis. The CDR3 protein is CASSIAAANYGYTF. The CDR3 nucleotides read TGTGCCAGTAGTATAGCGGCGGCTAACTATGGCTACACCTTC.